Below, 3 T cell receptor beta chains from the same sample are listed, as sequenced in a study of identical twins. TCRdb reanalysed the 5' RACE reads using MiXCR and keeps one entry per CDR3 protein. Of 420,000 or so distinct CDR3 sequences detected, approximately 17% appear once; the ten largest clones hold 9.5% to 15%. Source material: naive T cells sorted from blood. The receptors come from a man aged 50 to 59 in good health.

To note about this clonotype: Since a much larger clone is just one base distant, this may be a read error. CDR3 nucleotides: TGCAGTGCTAAAGTAGACAGAGCCGCTGAAGCTTTCTTT. It is translated as CSAKVDRAAEAFF. The V call is TRBV20-1, the J call TRBJ1-1, with a tentative D call TRBD1 (5 bases). Germline V gene sequence: CDR1 DFQATT, CDR2 SNEGSKA (reference sequence). This CDR3 region has 13 residues. V was shortened by 4 bases and J by 6 bases, with 15 bases between the two germline ends.

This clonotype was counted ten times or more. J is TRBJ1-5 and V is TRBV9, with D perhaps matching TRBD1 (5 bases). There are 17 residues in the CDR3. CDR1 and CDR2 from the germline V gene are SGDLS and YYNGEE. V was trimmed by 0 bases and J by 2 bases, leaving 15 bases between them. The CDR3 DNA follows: TGTGCCAGCAGCGTAGTCGCGCGGCCCAGGGGCAATCAGCCCCAGCATTTT. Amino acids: CASSVVARPRGNQPQHF.

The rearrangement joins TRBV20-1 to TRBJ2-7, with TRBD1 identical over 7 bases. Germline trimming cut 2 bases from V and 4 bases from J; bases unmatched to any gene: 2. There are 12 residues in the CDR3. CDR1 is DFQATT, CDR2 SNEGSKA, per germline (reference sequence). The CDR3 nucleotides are TGCAGTGCTAGAAGGGACAGATACGAGCAGTACTTC. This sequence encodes CSARRDRYEQYF.